The source of this TCR beta chain is a study of T-cell reconstitution after alpha-beta-depleted transplantation in children. General study points: At around two months after transplant, the alpha-beta T cells were reportedly derived from several hundred expanded clones that came from non-depleted graft cells.

Researchers prepared the TCRbeta library using unique molecular identifiers, the study reports. TCRdb passed the PCR reads through MiXCR, listing each CDR3 protein once. The table shows over 200,000 distinct CDR3 sequences, with around 7.7% occurring only once. Per germline, CDR1 SGDLS and CDR2 YYNGEE. J gave up 4 bases and V 2 bases, and 5 bases lay outside the gene matches. The CDR3 has 14 amino acids. This clonotype was detected many times. What it binds is not known. The chain combines TRBV9 with TRBJ2-7; 8 nucleotides match TRBD1. This clonotype was sampled from a male patient between 2 and 15 years old who had a stem cell transplant for acute myeloid leukemia, so the T cells may come from the graft donor. The sequenced sample was PBMCs, mostly from graft donor cells, obtained 360 days after TCRalphabeta/CD19-depleted stem cell transplant. As DNA, the CDR3 is TGTGCCAGCAGCGTCCAGACAGGGGATTACGAGCAGTACTTC. It is translated as CASSVQTGDYEQYF.